These T cell receptor beta chains were read from a single sample in a study of radiotherapy plus CTLA-4 blockade in lung cancer. Repertoires were generated with immunoSEQ multiplex PCR, while TCRdb's copy carries only in-frame clones and drops some. The sample has approximately 60,000 clones, approximately 80% seen once; the top ten hold approximately 4%. Here the sequenced sample was peripheral blood, taken from a patient treated with radiotherapy plus ipilimumab. These receptors were obtained from a human donor with non-small cell lung cancer who had a complete response to radiotherapy plus ipilimumab. Each CDR3 is given with its conserved first and last residue. The order of the fields is CDR3 DNA, CDR3 protein, J gene, V gene, CDR3 length, clone size, D gene. D genes are given only for firm matches. Only some rows state a clone size, as once, few, many or a class for expanded clones.

TGCAGTGCTTCCACCTACAATGAGCAGTTCTTC	CSASTYNEQFF	TRBJ2-1	TRBV20-1	11	NA	NA
TGTGCCAGCAGCTTAAGCCGACAGGTGAACTTC	CASSLSRQVNF	TRBJ2-5	TRBV5-6	11	few	NA
TGTGCCAGCAGCGCTGGGCCGTATGGCTACACCTTC	CASSAGPYGYTF	TRBJ1-2	TRBV5-6	12	few	NA
TGCAGCGTTGTAGCGGGAGGGCCGGGCAATGAGCAGTTCTTC	CSVVAGGPGNEQFF	TRBJ2-1	TRBV29-1	14	NA	TRBD2
TGTGCCAGCAGTTCGGGGACAGGGGTCACGGATACGCAGTATTTT	CASSSGTGVTDTQYF	TRBJ2-3	TRBV6-4	15	NA	TRBD1
TGTGCCAGTAGTTTGGGGGCAGGGCAGGCTCGGCAGCCCCAGCATTTT	CASSLGAGQARQPQHF	TRBJ1-5	TRBV19	16	NA	NA
TGTGCCAGCAGTGAAATCGTCGGCGGCAGCGAGCAGTACTTC	CASSEIVGGSEQYF	TRBJ2-7	TRBV2	14	once	NA
TGTGCCAGCAGCCCAGCCGGGACTAGCGGGAGCCTTGAGCAGTTCTTC	CASSPAGTSGSLEQFF	TRBJ2-1	TRBV11-3	16	NA	TRBD2
TGTGCCAGCAGTTACGGGGAGGGGGCCTATAATTCACCCCTCCACTTT	CASSYGEGAYNSPLHF	TRBJ1-6	TRBV6-5	16	NA	NA
TGTGCCAGCAGCTTCGACAGGGGCCGCTCATCTCCTAAAAACATTCAGTACTTC	CASSFDRGRSSPKNIQYF	TRBJ2-4	TRBV11-2	18	NA	TRBD1
TGTGCCAGCAGTTTTTCCAGGGTAGATCAGCTCCAGCATTTT	CASSFSRVDQLQHF	TRBJ1-5	TRBV27	14	NA	NA
TGCGCCAGCAGCCAAGATATCGAGAGCGAGCAGTACTTC	CASSQDIESEQYF	TRBJ2-7	TRBV4-3	13	NA	NA
TGTGCCAGTAAGGGGAGGGGGCCCCAAGAGACCCAGTACTTC	CASKGRGPQETQYF	TRBJ2-5	TRBV19	14	few	NA
TGTGCCAGCTCACCTGGGACTGACGTTTATGAAAAACTGTTTTTT	CASSPGTDVYEKLFF	TRBJ1-4	TRBV18	15	once	NA
TGTGCCAGCAGCCAAGGCAGACCGAACAATGAGCAGTTCTTC	CASSQGRPNNEQFF	TRBJ2-1	TRBV14	14	NA	NA
TGTGCCAGCAGCTTAGTCGGGGGGAGCGGGCAGACCCAGTACTTC	CASSLVGGSGQTQYF	TRBJ2-5	TRBV7-2	15	NA	TRBD2
TGTGCCAGCAGCCCCCCGAATGGACAGGGGGTCTATGGCTACACCTTC	CASSPPNGQGVYGYTF	TRBJ1-2	TRBV7-2	16	NA	TRBD1
TGTGCCAGTGGGGGACTCGGGGGGACTGAAGCTTTCTTT	CASGGLGGTEAFF	TRBJ1-1	TRBV19	13	few	NA
TGTGCCAGCAGCCCAGACTCCCTGAATTCACCCCTCCACTTT	CASSPDSLNSPLHF	TRBJ1-6	TRBV9	14	NA	NA
TGTGCCAGCAGCGCCCGGGAGGGACCGGACGAGCAGTACTTC	CASSAREGPDEQYF	TRBJ2-7	TRBV7-9	14	medium-sized	TRBD2
TGTGCCAGCAGCCTGCTCATGGGATCTGGGGCCAACGTCCTGACTTTC	CASSLLMGSGANVLTF	TRBJ2-6	TRBV11-3	16	NA	NA
TGTGCCAGTAGTACAGGGAACACTGAAGCTTTCTTT	CASSTGNTEAFF	TRBJ1-1	TRBV19	12	NA	NA
TGCGCCAGCAGCTTGGGAGGGACAGGGGGATTCTACGAGCAGTACTTC	CASSLGGTGGFYEQYF	TRBJ2-7	TRBV5-1	16	NA	TRBD1
TGTGCCACCAGCAGAGATGTACGGGGTTGGACGCAACGCAATCAGCCCCAGCATTTT	CATSRDVRGWTQRNQPQHF	TRBJ1-5	TRBV15	19	NA	NA
TGTGCCAGCAGCCCCCCACTAGGGGCGAAGGCCGCTGAGCAGTTCTTC	CASSPPLGAKAAEQFF	TRBJ2-1	TRBV11-2	16	NA	NA
TGTGCCAGCAGTGAAGGACTAGCGGGCTCCTCCGGGGATACGCAGTATTTT	CASSEGLAGSSGDTQYF	TRBJ2-3	TRBV6-1	17	medium-sized	TRBD2
TGTGCCTGGGGACTTGGGGCAGCTGGGGAGACCCAGTACTTC	CAWGLGAAGETQYF	TRBJ2-5	TRBV30	14	NA	NA
TGTGCCAGTTCGGGCCTCGGCATTCAGTACTTC	CASSGLGIQYF	TRBJ2-4	TRBV19	11	NA	NA
TGTGCCAGCAGCCATGAGGGACAGGGTTTTCAAGCTTTCTTT	CASSHEGQGFQAFF	TRBJ1-1	TRBV9	14	NA	TRBD1
TGCGCCAGCAGCTTGGGGCAGCCGGGGGACTATGGCTACACCTTC	CASSLGQPGDYGYTF	TRBJ1-2	TRBV5-1	15	NA	NA
TGTGCCAGCTCACTGGGGGAAGATCAGCCCCAGCATTTT	CASSLGEDQPQHF	TRBJ1-5	TRBV18	13	few	NA
TGTGCCAGCAGCTTAGGCCCTAGGTATGAGCAGTTCTTC	CASSLGPRYEQFF	TRBJ2-1	TRBV7-2	13	once	NA
TGCAGTGCTAGTTTAGAGGGAGTCATATATTTT	CSASLEGVIYF	TRBJ1-3	TRBV20-1	11	few	NA
TGTGCCAGCAGTTCCCGGGACAGGGTCTACGAGCAGTACTTC	CASSSRDRVYEQYF	TRBJ2-7	TRBV27	14	NA	TRBD1
TGTGCTAGCAGCCCGGACAGGGATCCAACTAATGAAAAACTGTTTTTT	CASSPDRDPTNEKLFF	TRBJ1-4	TRBV7-7	16	NA	TRBD1
TGTGCCAGCAGCTTAAGGGCTGGAGCTGACAATCGGGAGCAGTTCTTC	CASSLRAGADNREQFF	TRBJ2-1	TRBV5-4	16	NA	NA
TGCGCCAGCAGTGATCCGGGGGGCGAAGCTTTCTTT	CASSDPGGEAFF	TRBJ1-1	TRBV10-1	12	NA	NA